These T cell receptor beta chains were read from a single sample in a study of T cells in Graves' hyperthyroidism and ophthalmopathy. Each CDR3 protein gets one entry after TCRdb re-called the multiplex PCR reads with MiXCR. The sample has more than 500,000 distinct CDR3 sequences; around 13% are singletons. Input material: blood. These receptors were taken from a woman aged 40 to 49 with Graves' hyperthyroidism. CDR3s include the opening cysteine and the closing phenylalanine or tryptophan. Fields, in order: D gene, J gene, CDR3 length, clone size, V gene, CDR3 protein, CDR3 DNA. The D gene is left open where the match is weak. A clone size is listed for some rows: how often the clone was seen (once, few, many), or a class if it is expanded.

TRBD2 | TRBJ2-3 | 16 | many | TRBV12-3/TRBV12-4 | CASSHPPAGRTDTQYF | TGTGCCAGCAGCCACCCCCCAGCGGGACGCACAGATACGCAGTATTTT
. | TRBJ1-6 | 12 | many | TRBV12-3/TRBV12-4 | CASSFGSRTLHF | TGTGCCAGCAGTTTCGGATCCAGGACCCTCCACTTT
TRBD1 | TRBJ1-2 | 16 | many | TRBV12-3/TRBV12-4 | CASSLAGTGYNYGYTF | TGTGCCAGCAGTTTAGCGGGGACAGGCTACAACTATGGCTACACCTTC
TRBD1 | TRBJ1-2 | 15 | . | TRBV12-3/TRBV12-4 | CASGPETGRLYGYTF | TGTGCCAGCGGTCCCGAGACAGGGCGGCTCTATGGCTACACCTTC
. | TRBJ2-1 | 16 | . | TRBV6-4 | CASSDSPGGGRNEQFF | TGTGCCAGCAGTGACTCGCCAGGGGGGGGTAGGAATGAGCAGTTCTTC
TRBD1 | TRBJ2-7 | 15 | many | TRBV7-9 | CASSLTPRGRGEQYF | TGTGCCAGCAGCTTAACCCCCAGGGGGCGAGGCGAGCAGTACTTC
TRBD2 | TRBJ2-3 | 15 | many | TRBV13 | CASSTDPGLAHTQYF | TGTGCCAGCAGCACAGACCCCGGACTAGCTCATACGCAGTATTTT
. | TRBJ2-1 | 19 | many | TRBV12-3/TRBV12-4 | CATKIGLALSHIKYNEQFF | TGTGCCACCAAGATCGGCCTAGCTTTATCGCATATAAAATACAATGAGCAGTTCTTC
TRBD1 | TRBJ2-7 | 15 | few | TRBV27 | CASSSGQGSLYEQYF | TGTGCCAGCAGTTCGGGACAGGGATCTCTCTACGAGCAGTACTTC
. | TRBJ1-2 | 13 | few | TRBV10-3 | CAISAGERDGYTF | TGTGCCATCAGTGCGGGAGAACGGGATGGCTACACCTTC
TRBD1 | TRBJ2-5 | 16 | . | TRBV19 | CASGVAVATGSKAQYF | TGTGCCAGTGGGGTTGCGGTGGCGACAGGGTCTAAGGCCCAGTACTTC
. | TRBJ2-1 | 12 | few | TRBV27 | CASLTAYNEQFF | TGCGCCAGTCTGACAGCTTACAATGAGCAGTTCTTC
. | TRBJ2-5 | 13 | many | TRBV18 | CASSPGFGETQYF | TGTGCCAGCTCACCGGGGTTTGGAGAGACCCAGTACTTC
. | TRBJ1-1 | 16 | many | TRBV3-1 | CASSPPGKLVDTEAFF | TGTGCCAGCAGCCCCCCCGGTAAGCTGGTGGACACTGAAGCTTTCTTT
. | TRBJ2-7 | 15 | . | TRBV7-2 | CASSQRTGSSYEQYF | TGTGCCAGCAGCCAACGGACGGGGAGCTCCTACGAGCAGTACTTC
. | TRBJ1-1 | 12 | many | TRBV7-9 | CASSPDAVEAFF | TGTGCCAGCAGCCCAGACGCAGTTGAAGCTTTCTTT
. | TRBJ1-2 | 12 | many | TRBV11-2 | CASHSGGYGYTF | TGTGCCAGCCACTCCGGGGGCTATGGCTACACCTTC
. | TRBJ1-2 | 12 | many | TRBV5-6 | CASSLPPGGYTF | TGTGCCAGCAGCTTGCCCCCGGGTGGCTACACCTTC
. | TRBJ2-1 | 15 | many | TRBV6-1 | CASSPVESSYNEQFF | TGTGCCAGCAGTCCCGTCGAAAGCTCCTACAATGAGCAGTTCTTC
. | TRBJ2-7 | 14 | many | TRBV7-2 | CASSLEGSFYEQYF | TGTGCCAGCAGCTTAGAGGGTAGTTTCTACGAGCAGTACTTC
TRBD1 | TRBJ2-5 | 13 | few | TRBV28 | CASSYRGLETQYF | TGTGCCAGCAGTTACAGGGGGTTAGAGACCCAGTACTTC
. | TRBJ2-5 | 13 | many | TRBV2 | CASSATRWETQYF | TGTGCCAGCAGTGCTACTAGATGGGAGACCCAGTACTTC
TRBD1 | TRBJ1-4 | 14 | few | TRBV5-4 | CASSGDRKDEKLFF | TGTGCCAGCAGCGGGGACAGAAAAGATGAAAAACTGTTTTTT
TRBD2 | TRBJ2-1 | 14 | . | TRBV20-1 | CSASGGRADNEQFF | TGCAGTGCTAGTGGTGGGAGGGCGGACAATGAGCAGTTCTTC
. | TRBJ2-3 | 14 | many | TRBV12-3/TRBV12-4 | CASSLRDITDTQYF | TGTGCCAGCAGTTTACGGGACATAACAGATACGCAGTATTTT
. | TRBJ1-1 | 13 | many | TRBV11-2 | CASSPGLAAEAFF | TGTGCCAGCAGCCCTGGGCTAGCTGCTGAAGCTTTCTTT
TRBD2 | TRBJ2-5 | 16 | . | TRBV4-1 | CASSQVRAGIQETQYF | TGCGCCAGCAGCCAAGTTCGAGCGGGGATCCAAGAGACCCAGTACTTC
TRBD2 | TRBJ2-3 | 16 | . | TRBV3-1 | CASSHPGLAGVDTQYF | TGTGCCAGCAGCCATCCGGGACTAGCGGGAGTTGATACGCAGTATTTT
TRBD1 | TRBJ2-5 | 19 | . | TRBV6-4 | CASSDRVPPPGQYQETQYF | TGTGCCAGCAGTGACCGAGTCCCCCCCCCGGGACAGTATCAAGAGACCCAGTACTTC
TRBD1 | TRBJ2-4 | 18 | many | TRBV12-3/TRBV12-4 | CASSRNPARQGAGNIQYF | TGTGCCAGCAGTAGAAACCCGGCGAGGCAGGGGGCGGGAAACATTCAGTACTTC
. | TRBJ1-1 | 14 | many | TRBV20-1 | CSAREGPKTHEAFF | TGCAGTGCTAGAGAGGGACCCAAGACCCATGAAGCTTTCTTT
TRBD2 | TRBJ2-1 | 16 | . | TRBV7-2 | CASSRRGSGGYNEQFF | TGTGCCAGCAGCCGTCGGGGTAGCGGGGGATACAATGAGCAGTTCTTC
. | TRBJ1-6 | 14 | many | TRBV28 | CASSFSQNNSPLHF | TGTGCCAGCAGTTTTAGCCAGAATAATTCACCCCTCCACTTT
TRBD1 | TRBJ1-5 | 15 | once | TRBV7-2 | CASSEGGQGIQPQHF | TGTGCCAGCAGCGAAGGGGGACAGGGGATTCAGCCCCAGCATTTT
. | TRBJ2-3 | 13 | many | TRBV5-1 | CASSAAGSDTQYF | TGCGCCAGCAGCGCAGCAGGGTCAGATACGCAGTATTTT
TRBD2 | TRBJ2-3 | 15 | few | TRBV10-3 | CAIREIAGDKYTQYF | TGTGCCATCAGGGAGATAGCGGGAGATAAATATACGCAGTATTTT
. | TRBJ2-1 | 15 | many | TRBV19 | CASSIVGTPYNEQFF | TGTGCCAGTAGTATAGTGGGTACCCCCTACAATGAGCAGTTCTTC
TRBD1 | TRBJ2-1 | 14 | few | TRBV29-1 | CSGRQGGSYNEQFF | TGCAGCGGGCGACAGGGGGGTAGCTACAATGAGCAGTTCTTC
TRBD2 | TRBJ2-3 | 13 | few | TRBV5-1 | CATGRDGADTQYF | TGCGCCACAGGGAGGGACGGAGCAGATACGCAGTATTTT
. | TRBJ2-5 | 16 | once | TRBV9 | CASSVNPTTGRETQYF | TGTGCCAGCAGCGTAAACCCCACGACAGGGAGGGAGACCCAGTACTTC
TRBD1 | TRBJ1-2 | 19 | . | TRBV13 | CASSAIFEIRDRENYGYTF | TGTGCCAGCAGCGCAATTTTCGAGATCCGGGACAGGGAAAACTATGGCTACACCTTC
TRBD1 | TRBJ1-4 | 17 | few | TRBV5-1 | CASSSTGGETVREKLFF | TGCGCCAGCAGCTCGACAGGGGGCGAGACTGTAAGAGAAAAACTGTTTTTT